These T cell receptor beta chains were read from a single sample in a study of Ad26.COV2.S vaccination and SARS-CoV-2 variants. Clones were sequenced by immunoSEQ multiplex PCR, and TCRdb holds only the in-frame ones, with some missing. The sample lists approximately 350,000 clones, around 86% occurring once. The sequenced sample was peripheral blood, obtained in a trial of Ad26.COV2.S vaccine versus placebo. These receptors all come from a person aged 18-65 years who received the Ad26.COV2.S COVID-19 vaccine or a placebo. CDR3s include the opening cysteine and the closing phenylalanine or tryptophan. The order of the fields is V gene, clone size, J gene, D gene, CDR3 DNA, CDR3 protein. The D gene is left open where the match is weak. Rows may omit the clone size; those that give it use once, few, many or a size class.

V gene: TRBV11-1
clone size: NA
J gene: TRBJ1-1
D gene: NA
CDR3 DNA: TGTGCCAGCAGCTTACAGGGGCGGGGCACTGAAGCTTTCTTT
CDR3 protein: CASSLQGRGTEAFF

V gene: TRBV5-4
clone size: NA
J gene: TRBJ1-2
D gene: NA
CDR3 DNA: TGTGCCAGCAGCCGCCGGATACAGGCCGACTCCCCTTATGGCTACACCTTC
CDR3 protein: CASSRRIQADSPYGYTF

V gene: TRBV9
clone size: NA
J gene: TRBJ2-4
D gene: TRBD2
CDR3 DNA: TGTGCCAGCAGCGATCCGGGACTAGCGGGAGCAGGCAAAAACATTCAGTACTTC
CDR3 protein: CASSDPGLAGAGKNIQYF

V gene: TRBV18
clone size: NA
J gene: TRBJ1-5
D gene: NA
CDR3 DNA: TGTGCCAGCTCACCTAGGAGCAATCAGCCCCAGCATTTT
CDR3 protein: CASSPRSNQPQHF

V gene: TRBV3-1/TRBV3-2
clone size: once
J gene: TRBJ1-5
D gene: NA
CDR3 DNA: TGTGCCAGCAGCTCCCGGGGCCAGCCCCAGCATTTT
CDR3 protein: CASSSRGQPQHF

V gene: TRBV9
clone size: NA
J gene: TRBJ2-3
D gene: TRBD1
CDR3 DNA: TGTGCCAGCAGCGGGACAGGGCTCACAGATACGCAGTATTTT
CDR3 protein: CASSGTGLTDTQYF

V gene: TRBV10-3
clone size: NA
J gene: TRBJ1-5
D gene: NA
CDR3 DNA: TGTGCCATCAGTGAGTCGGTGGGGATCCAAGCCCAGCATTTT
CDR3 protein: CAISESVGIQAQHF

V gene: TRBV11-3
clone size: NA
J gene: TRBJ1-2
D gene: NA
CDR3 DNA: TGTGCCAGCGGCAAGGGCGGGGCTTATAACTATGGCTACACCTTC
CDR3 protein: CASGKGGAYNYGYTF

V gene: TRBV5-6
clone size: NA
J gene: TRBJ1-2
D gene: TRBD1
CDR3 DNA: TGTGCCAGCAGCCGCGACAGGGGGCTCGACTATGGCTACACCTTC
CDR3 protein: CASSRDRGLDYGYTF

V gene: TRBV28
clone size: NA
J gene: TRBJ1-1
D gene: TRBD1
CDR3 DNA: TGTGCCAGCAGCCCCACAGGGGGCAGGAACACTGAAGCTTTCTTT
CDR3 protein: CASSPTGGRNTEAFF

V gene: TRBV7-2
clone size: NA
J gene: TRBJ2-7
D gene: TRBD2
CDR3 DNA: TGTGCCAGCAGCTTCGGGGGGGCCTACGAGCAGTACTTC
CDR3 protein: CASSFGGAYEQYF

V gene: TRBV5-1
clone size: once
J gene: TRBJ2-2
D gene: NA
CDR3 DNA: TGCGCCAGCAGCTTGAGGACAGAGTACACCGGGGAGCTGTTTTTT
CDR3 protein: CASSLRTEYTGELFF

V gene: TRBV5-5
clone size: NA
J gene: TRBJ1-2
D gene: NA
CDR3 DNA: TGTGCCAGCAGCGCTAAAAGGGGCTATGGCTACACCTTC
CDR3 protein: CASSAKRGYGYTF

V gene: TRBV7-9
clone size: NA
J gene: TRBJ2-5
D gene: NA
CDR3 DNA: TGTGCCAGCAGCTTAGCGGTTGAGACCCAGTACTTC
CDR3 protein: CASSLAVETQYF

V gene: TRBV30
clone size: NA
J gene: TRBJ2-2
D gene: NA
CDR3 DNA: TGTGCCTGGAGTTCCTTCCGGGGGCAGAACACCGGGGAGCTGTTTTTT
CDR3 protein: CAWSSFRGQNTGELFF

V gene: TRBV10-1
clone size: NA
J gene: TRBJ2-7
D gene: NA
CDR3 DNA: TGCGCCAGCACCAGACAGAGCTCCTACGAGCAGTACTTC
CDR3 protein: CASTRQSSYEQYF

V gene: TRBV25-1
clone size: NA
J gene: TRBJ1-2
D gene: NA
CDR3 DNA: TGTGCCAGCAGCAGGACGACCGGTCAGAGACCCTATGGCTACACCTTC
CDR3 protein: CASSRTTGQRPYGYTF

V gene: TRBV7-2
clone size: NA
J gene: TRBJ1-1
D gene: NA
CDR3 DNA: TGTGCCAGCAGTCAAACAGGGAACACTGAAGCTTTCTTT
CDR3 protein: CASSQTGNTEAFF

V gene: TRBV4-1
clone size: NA
J gene: TRBJ2-7
D gene: NA
CDR3 DNA: TGCGCCAGCAGCCAACAGGGCGTCTCCTACGAGCAGTACTTC
CDR3 protein: CASSQQGVSYEQYF

V gene: TRBV14
clone size: NA
J gene: TRBJ1-4
D gene: TRBD1
CDR3 DNA: TGTGCCAGCAGCCCACGGACAGGGCGTAATGAAAAACTGTTTTTT
CDR3 protein: CASSPRTGRNEKLFF

V gene: TRBV29-1
clone size: few
J gene: TRBJ1-1
D gene: NA
CDR3 DNA: TGCAGCGTTGCCGGCAGGGCGAACACTGAAGCTTTCTTT
CDR3 protein: CSVAGRANTEAFF

V gene: TRBV23-1
clone size: NA
J gene: TRBJ1-5
D gene: NA
CDR3 DNA: TGCGCCAGCAGTCAGGGAAACCCGGGGAGGGCTTTGAATCAGCCCCAGCATTTT
CDR3 protein: CASSQGNPGRALNQPQHF